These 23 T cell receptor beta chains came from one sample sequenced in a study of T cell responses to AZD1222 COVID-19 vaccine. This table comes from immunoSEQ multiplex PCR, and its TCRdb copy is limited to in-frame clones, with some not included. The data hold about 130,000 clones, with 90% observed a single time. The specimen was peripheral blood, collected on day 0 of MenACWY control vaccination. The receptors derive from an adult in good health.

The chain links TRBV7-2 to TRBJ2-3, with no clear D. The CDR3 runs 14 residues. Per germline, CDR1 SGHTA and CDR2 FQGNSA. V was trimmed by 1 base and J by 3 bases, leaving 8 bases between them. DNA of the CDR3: TGTGCCAGCAGCTTAGTCGTCTCAACAGATACGCAGTATTTT. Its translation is CASSLVVSTDTQYF.

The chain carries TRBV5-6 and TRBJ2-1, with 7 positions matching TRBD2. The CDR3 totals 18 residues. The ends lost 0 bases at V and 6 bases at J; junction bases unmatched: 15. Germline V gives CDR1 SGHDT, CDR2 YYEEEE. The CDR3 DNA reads TGTGCCAGCAGCTTGGGGATGGTCGGCGGGAGTCGGAGCAATGAGCAGTTCTTC. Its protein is CASSLGMVGGSRSNEQFF.

CDR3: CASSPSGSYPETQYF. DNA for the CDR3: TGTGCCAGCAGCCCCAGCGGGTCCTACCCAGAGACCCAGTACTTC. J is TRBJ2-5 and V is TRBV6-5, with D maybe TRBD2 (6 bases). Germline-derived CDR1 and CDR2 are MNHEY and SVGAGI. This CDR3 comprises 15 residues. V lost 6 bases to trimming and J lost 4 bases, with 18 bases between them.

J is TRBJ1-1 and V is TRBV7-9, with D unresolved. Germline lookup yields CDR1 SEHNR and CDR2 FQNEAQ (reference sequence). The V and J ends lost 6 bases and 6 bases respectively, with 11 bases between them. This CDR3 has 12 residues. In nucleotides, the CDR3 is TGTGCCAGCAGGATAGTGAGTGCTGAAGCTTTCTTT. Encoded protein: CASRIVSAEAFF.

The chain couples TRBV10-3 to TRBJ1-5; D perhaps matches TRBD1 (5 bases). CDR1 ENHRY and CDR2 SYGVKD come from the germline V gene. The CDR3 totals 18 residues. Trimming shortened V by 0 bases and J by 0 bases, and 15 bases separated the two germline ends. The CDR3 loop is CAISESRGDLYSNQPQHF. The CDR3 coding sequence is TGTGCCATCAGTGAGTCAAGGGGCGACCTTTATAGCAATCAGCCCCAGCATTTT.

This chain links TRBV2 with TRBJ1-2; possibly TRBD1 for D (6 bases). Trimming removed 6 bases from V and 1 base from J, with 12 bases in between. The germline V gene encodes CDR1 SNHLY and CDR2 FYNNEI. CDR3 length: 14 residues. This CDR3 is CASREGTINYGYTF. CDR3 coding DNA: TGTGCCAGCAGAGAGGGGACAATTAACTATGGCTACACCTTC.

DNA of the CDR3: TGTGCCAGCAGTTCCTTCTTGGGGGGGACTGAAGCTTTCTTT. This translates into CASSSFLGGTEAFF. This sequence joins TRBV27 and TRBJ1-1, with D possibly matching TRBD1 (5 bases). This CDR3 has 14 residues. Trimming left V 4 bases short and J 5 bases short, with 14 bases between. The germline CDR1 and CDR2 sequences are MNHEY and SMNVEV (reference sequence).

The CDR3 protein is CASSYDQRGDNEQFF. The DNA for the CDR3 is TGTGCCAGCAGTTACGACCAGCGGGGAGACAATGAGCAGTTCTTC. V usage is TRBV6-5 and J usage is TRBJ2-1, with 7 positions matching TRBD2. After removal of 2 bases from V and 5 bases from J, the junction contained 6 bases not matched to a gene. The V gene's germline CDR1 is MNHEY and CDR2 SVGAGI. This CDR3 is 15 amino acids long.

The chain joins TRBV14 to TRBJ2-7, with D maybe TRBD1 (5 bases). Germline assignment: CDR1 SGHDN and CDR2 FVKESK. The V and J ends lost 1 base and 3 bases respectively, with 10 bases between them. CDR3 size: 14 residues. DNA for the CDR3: TGTGCCAGCAGCCAAGTTATGGGGCTCTACGAGCAGTACTTC. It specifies CASSQVMGLYEQYF.

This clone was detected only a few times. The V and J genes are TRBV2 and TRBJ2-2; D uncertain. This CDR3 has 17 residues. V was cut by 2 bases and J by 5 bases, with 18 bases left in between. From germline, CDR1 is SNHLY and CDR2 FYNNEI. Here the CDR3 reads CASSEYRSQVLTGELFF. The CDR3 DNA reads TGTGCCAGCAGTGAATACCGGAGCCAAGTATTAACCGGGGAGCTGTTTTTT.

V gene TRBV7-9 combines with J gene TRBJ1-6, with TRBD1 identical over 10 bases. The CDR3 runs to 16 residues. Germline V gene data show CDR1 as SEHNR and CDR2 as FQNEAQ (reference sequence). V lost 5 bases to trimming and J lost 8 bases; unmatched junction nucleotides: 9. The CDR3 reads CASSRDRQGADSPLHF. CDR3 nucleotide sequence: TGTGCCAGCAGCCGGGACAGACAGGGGGCAGATTCACCCCTCCACTTT.

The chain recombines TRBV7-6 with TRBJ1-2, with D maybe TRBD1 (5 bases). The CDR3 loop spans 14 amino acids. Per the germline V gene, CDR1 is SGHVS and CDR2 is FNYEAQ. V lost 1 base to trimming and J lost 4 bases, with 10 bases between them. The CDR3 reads CASSLDRGGYGYTF. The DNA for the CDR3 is TGTGCCAGCAGCTTAGATAGGGGAGGCTATGGCTACACCTTC.

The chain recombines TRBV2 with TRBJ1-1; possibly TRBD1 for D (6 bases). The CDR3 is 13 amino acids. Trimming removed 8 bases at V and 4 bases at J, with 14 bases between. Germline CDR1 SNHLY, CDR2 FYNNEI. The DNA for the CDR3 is TGTGCCAGCGTCTTAGGGGGTGTCACTGAAGCTTTCTTT. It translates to CASVLGGVTEAFF.

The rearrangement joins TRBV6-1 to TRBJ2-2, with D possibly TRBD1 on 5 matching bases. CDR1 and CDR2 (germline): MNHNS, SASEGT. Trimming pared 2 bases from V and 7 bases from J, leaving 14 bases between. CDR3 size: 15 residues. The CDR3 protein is CASSEPGWYGGELFF. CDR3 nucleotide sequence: TGTGCCAGCAGTGAACCAGGGTGGTATGGCGGGGAGCTGTTTTTT.

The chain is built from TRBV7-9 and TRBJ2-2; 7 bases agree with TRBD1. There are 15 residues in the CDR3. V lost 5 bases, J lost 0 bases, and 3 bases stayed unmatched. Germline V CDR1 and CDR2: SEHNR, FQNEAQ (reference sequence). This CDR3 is CASSPQGPNTGELFF. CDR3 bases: TGTGCCAGCAGCCCACAGGGGCCGAACACCGGGGAGCTGTTTTTT.

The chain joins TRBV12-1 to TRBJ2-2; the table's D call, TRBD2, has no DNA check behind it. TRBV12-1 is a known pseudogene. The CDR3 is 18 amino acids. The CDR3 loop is CASSLAPGRGELTGELFF. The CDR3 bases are TGTGCCAGCAGCCTCGCCCCTGGGCGGGGAGAACTCACCGGGGAGCTGTTTTTT.

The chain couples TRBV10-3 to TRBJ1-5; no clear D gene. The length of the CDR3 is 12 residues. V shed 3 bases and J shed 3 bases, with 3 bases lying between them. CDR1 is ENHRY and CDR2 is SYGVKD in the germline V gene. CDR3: CAISDNNQPQHF. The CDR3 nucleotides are TGTGCCATCAGTGACAACAATCAGCCCCAGCATTTT.

The CDR3 coding sequence is TGTGCCAGCAGCGTAGCGGCGGGAGGGGGCTATGAGCAGTTCTTC. Translating gives CASSVAAGGGYEQFF. The chain carries TRBV9 and TRBJ2-1; TRBD2 aligns across 9 bases. The J segment lost 8 bases and the V segment lost 0 bases, leaving 6 bases of the junction unmatched. Germline CDR1 is SGDLS and CDR2 is YYNGEE. The length of the CDR3 is 15 residues.

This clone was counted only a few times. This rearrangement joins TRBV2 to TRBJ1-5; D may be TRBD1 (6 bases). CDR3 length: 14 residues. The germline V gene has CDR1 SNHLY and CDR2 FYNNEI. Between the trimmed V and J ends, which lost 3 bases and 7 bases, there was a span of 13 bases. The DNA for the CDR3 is TGTGCCAGCAGTGACCCACAGGGTTGGCAGCCCCAGCATTTT. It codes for CASSDPQGWQPQHF.

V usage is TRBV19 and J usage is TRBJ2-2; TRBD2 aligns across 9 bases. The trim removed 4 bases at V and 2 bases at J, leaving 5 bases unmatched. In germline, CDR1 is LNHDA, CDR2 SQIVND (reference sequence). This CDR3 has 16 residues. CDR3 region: CASSRSSGANTGELFF. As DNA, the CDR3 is TGTGCCAGTAGTAGATCTAGCGGGGCCAACACCGGGGAGCTGTTTTTT.

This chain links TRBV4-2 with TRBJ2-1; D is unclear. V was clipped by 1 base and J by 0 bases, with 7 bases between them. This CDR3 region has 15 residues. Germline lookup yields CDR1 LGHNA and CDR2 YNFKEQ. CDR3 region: CASSQARSSYNEQFF. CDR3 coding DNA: TGTGCCAGCAGCCAAGCAAGGAGCTCCTACAATGAGCAGTTCTTC.

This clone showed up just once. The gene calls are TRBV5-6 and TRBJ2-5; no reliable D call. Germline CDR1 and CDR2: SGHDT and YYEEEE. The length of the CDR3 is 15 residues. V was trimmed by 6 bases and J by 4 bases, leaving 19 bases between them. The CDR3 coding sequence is TGTGCCAGCACCTTCGATAGACCAGGTGGAGAGACCCAGTACTTC. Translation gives CASTFDRPGGETQYF.

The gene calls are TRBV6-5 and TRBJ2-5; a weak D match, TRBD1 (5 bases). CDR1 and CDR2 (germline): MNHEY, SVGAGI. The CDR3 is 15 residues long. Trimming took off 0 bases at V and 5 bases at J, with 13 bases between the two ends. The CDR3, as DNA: TGTGCCAGCAGTTACTCGAGGAACAAGGGGGAGACCCAGTACTTC. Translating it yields CASSYSRNKGETQYF.